The clone carrying this T cell receptor beta chain was seen a single time. Its antigen is unidentified. The germline CDR1 and CDR2 sequences are GTSNPN and SVGIG (reference sequence). The CDR3 runs 12 residues. V gave up 2 bases and J gave up 4 bases, with 5 bases separating them. The data stem from a study of CD8+ T cells in alopecia areata. Study information: Treated patients swallowed 5 to 10 mg of oral tofacitinib twice daily.

Noted treatment: oral pan-JAK inhibitor, 5-10 mg twice daily. RNA extraction and reverse transcription yielded cDNA as sequencing template. Assay: immunoSEQ multiplex PCR; the TCRdb copy retains only in-frame clones and omits some. The sample shows about 140,000 clones, 86% of them seen only once. Regarding the study as a whole: Tofacitinib yielded significantly lower scalp clonality and fewer expanded CD8+ clones among the top 100.

Material: CD8+ T cells sorted from blood, obtained at week 4, from a patient treated with tofacitinib. The chain has TRBV30 and TRBJ2-2, with no clear D. The sequence came from a human donor with alopecia areata. The CDR3 DNA reads as TGTGCCTGGAGTACGGGCACCGGGGAGCTGTTTTTT. It translates to CAWSTGTGELFF. Full variable domain (missing parts from reference TRBV30 and TRBJ2-2): SQTIHQWPATLVQPVGSPLSLECTVEGTSNPNLYWYRQAAGRGLQLLFYSVGIGQISSEVPQNLSASRPQDRQFILSSKKLLLSDSGFYLCAWSTGTGELFFGEGSRLTVL.